These 17 T cell receptor beta chains share one sample of origin, sequenced in a study of blood T cell repertoires in COVID-19. Sequencing was performed with immunoSEQ multiplex PCR; in TCRdb, only in-frame clones are kept and a portion is missing. Of about 250,000 clones listed, 86% are singletons. The sample consisted of PBMCs or T cells enriched from blood (not recorded which). The receptor source for this set is a man between 18 and 35 years old who had recovered from COVID-19.

The chain links TRBV19 to TRBJ2-7, with 7 bases aligning to TRBD1. This CDR3 is 15 amino acids long. Germline assignment: CDR1 LNHDA and CDR2 SQIVND (reference sequence). The trim removed 3 bases at V and 0 bases at J, leaving 5 bases unmatched. CDR3 sequence: CASSIPGTVSYEQYF. The CDR3 coding sequence is TGTGCCAGTAGTATTCCTGGGACAGTCTCCTACGAGCAGTACTTC.

CDR3 bases: TGTGCCAGCAGTCCCCTACTAGAGAACACTGAAGCTTTCTTT. This translates into CASSPLLENTEAFF. The chain uses TRBV28 and TRBJ1-1; no clear D. The length of the CDR3 is 14 residues. The V gene lost 5 bases and the J gene lost 1 base, with 11 bases spanning the gap. The germline V gene has CDR1 MDHEN and CDR2 SYDVKM.

The CDR3 is CASSRETGTSGFNEQFF. CDR3 coding DNA: TGTGCCAGCAGCCGAGAGACCGGGACTAGCGGTTTCAATGAGCAGTTCTTC. This chain connects TRBV3-1 (or the pseudogene TRBV3-2) to TRBJ2-1; TRBD2 agrees at 11 bases. V shed 4 bases, J shed 6 bases, and the junction held 11 bases outside the gene matches. The length of the CDR3 is 17 residues. Germline assignment: CDR1 LGHDT and CDR2 YNNKEL (reference sequence).

DNA for the CDR3: TGTGCCAGCAGCGTAGGAGGGACAGCTAACTATGGCTACACCTTC. Translation: CASSVGGTANYGYTF. The chain combines TRBV9 with TRBJ1-2, with 7 bases identical to TRBD1. This CDR3 has 15 amino acids. After removal of 0 bases from V and 0 bases from J, the junction contained 2 bases not matched to a gene. Germline V gene data show CDR1 as SGDLS and CDR2 as YYNGEE.

J is TRBJ1-4 and V is TRBV3-1 (or the pseudogene TRBV3-2), with D possibly TRBD1 on 6 matching bases. Germline lookup yields CDR1 LGHDT and CDR2 YNNKEL (reference sequence). The CDR3 extends over 14 amino acids. The V and J ends lost 4 bases and 10 bases respectively, with 16 bases between them. CDR3 bases: TGTGCCAGCAGCCCCCGACAGGAGTCGGGAAAACTGTTTTTT. Its protein product is CASSPRQESGKLFF.

The chain joins TRBV30 to TRBJ1-5; D is undetermined. CDR1 and CDR2 (germline): GTSNPN, SVGIG (reference sequence). This CDR3 has 14 amino acids. With 0 bases removed from V and 3 bases from J, the gap between germline ends came to 9 bases. As DNA, the CDR3 is TGTGCCTGGAGTGTGACAATCACCAATCAGCCCCAGCATTTT. It specifies CAWSVTITNQPQHF.

The rearrangement uses TRBV24-1 and TRBJ2-7; 7 bases are shared with TRBD1. Trimming took 1 base from V and 9 from J; bases not matched to a gene: 8. Germline V gene sequence: CDR1 KGHDR, CDR2 SFDVKD. The CDR3 spans 14 residues. The CDR3: CATSDFGTALGQYF. The DNA of the CDR3 is TGTGCCACCAGTGATTTCGGGACAGCCCTGGGGCAGTACTTC.

This clone was observed once. The CDR3, as DNA: TGTGCCAGCAGTATAACTAGCGGGGGCACCGGGGAGCTGTTTTTT. Encoded protein: CASSITSGGTGELFF. The chain links TRBV3-1 (or the pseudogene TRBV3-2) to TRBJ2-2; 11 nucleotides match TRBD2. Germline-derived CDR1 and CDR2 are LGHDT and YNNKEL (reference sequence). CDR3 length: 15 amino acids. V shed 6 bases, J shed 4 bases, and the junction held 4 bases outside the gene matches.

The chain couples TRBV4-2 to TRBJ1-6; D remains ambiguous. This CDR3 has 17 amino acids. V lost 0 bases, J lost 8 bases, and 17 bases lay in between. Germline CDR1 and CDR2: LGHNA and YNFKEQ. CDR3 coding DNA: TGTGCCAGCAGCCAAGATATTTCGAGGGCGCGGGATTCACCCCTCCACTTT. It codes for CASSQDISRARDSPLHF.

The chain has TRBV14 and TRBJ1-6, with a weak D call TRBD1 (6 bases). Germline CDR1 reads SGHDN; CDR2 reads FVKESK. CDR3 length: 15 amino acids. The V and J ends lost 6 bases and 6 bases respectively, with 15 bases between them. The CDR3 DNA follows: TGTGCCAGCAGTCCTGAGACAGGAGGTAATTCACCCCTCCACTTT. Residues: CASSPETGGNSPLHF.

V usage is TRBV3-1 (or the pseudogene TRBV3-2) and J usage is TRBJ1-1; D possibly corresponds to TRBD1 (5 bases). Trimming took off 6 bases at V and 1 base at J, with 12 bases between the two ends. Germline V lookup: CDR1 LGHDT, CDR2 YNNKEL (reference sequence). This CDR3 is built from 14 residues. The CDR3 coding sequence is TGTGCCAGCAGAGTCGGACAACAGAACACTGAAGCTTTCTTT. Its translation is CASRVGQQNTEAFF.

This chain connects TRBV18 to TRBJ1-2; 9 nucleotides align to TRBD1. The germline CDR1 and CDR2 sequences are KGHSH and LQKENI. The V and J ends lost 5 bases and 1 base, in that order; junction bases with no gene match: 5. This CDR3 region has 15 residues. CDR3 DNA: TGTGCCAGCTCATCGGGACAGGGCCGTAACTATGGCTACACCTTC. It is translated as CASSSGQGRNYGYTF.

The V and J genes are TRBV23-1 and TRBJ2-7; a possible D gene is TRBD2 (6 bases). TRBV23-1 is sorted into the ORF group, with uncertain function. This CDR3 region has 16 residues. The V gene lost 6 bases and the J gene lost 7 bases, with 25 bases spanning the gap. CDR3 loop: CASSPAWASEPSEQYF. DNA for the CDR3: TGCGCCAGCAGCCCGGCGTGGGCTAGCGAGCCTTCTGAGCAGTACTTC.

The chain has TRBV28 and TRBJ1-3; D perhaps matches TRBD1 (5 bases). Trimming stripped 10 bases from V and 2 bases from J, with 12 bases between. Germline CDR1 is MDHEN and CDR2 is SYDVKM. This CDR3 has 13 residues. The CDR3 nucleotides are TGTGCCATATGGGGGGGAGCTGGAAACACCATATATTTT. Translation: CAIWGGAGNTIYF. Full variable domain (rest looked up from reference TRBV28 and TRBJ1-3): DVKVTQSSRYLVKRTGEKVFLECVQDMDHENMFWYRQDPGLGLRLIYFSYDVKMKEKGDIPEGYSVSREKKERFSLILESASTNQTSMYLCAIWGGAGNTIYFGEGSWLTVV.

The J gene is TRBJ2-2, the V gene TRBV5-4; the match to TRBD1 covers 7 bases. Germline V gene sequence: CDR1 SGHNT, CDR2 YYREEE (reference sequence). This CDR3 has 16 residues. V trimming: 0 bases; J trimming: 1 base; junction bases outside the gene matches: 3. The CDR3 nucleotides read TGTGCCAGCAGCTTGGATCCAGGGGGGAACACCGGGGAGCTGTTTTTT. Protein: CASSLDPGGNTGELFF.

This chain joins TRBV5-8 and TRBJ2-1; D may be TRBD1 (6 bases). The CDR3 loop spans 15 amino acids. V shed 4 bases and J shed 4 bases, with 15 bases lying between them. Per the germline V gene, CDR1 is SGHTS and CDR2 is YDEGEE. In DNA, the CDR3 is TGTGCCAGCAGCCCGCCGGACAGAGGATACAATGAGCAGTTCTTC. The encoded protein is CASSPPDRGYNEQFF. Together with reference TRBV5-8 and TRBJ2-1, the CDR3 gives the full variable domain: EAGVTQSPTHLIKTRGQQATLRCSPISGHTSVYWYQQALGLGLQFLLWYDEGEERNRGNFPPRFSGRQFPNYSSELNVNALELEDSALYLCASSPPDRGYNEQFFGPGTRLTVL.

The chain has TRBV11-3 and TRBJ1-4, with D perhaps matching TRBD1 (5 bases). The CDR3 totals 13 residues. V was shortened by 3 bases and J by 7 bases, with 9 bases between the two germline ends. The germline CDR1 and CDR2 sequences are SGHNT and YENEEA. The CDR3 DNA is TGTGCCAGCAGCTTCACGGGGGGTGAAAAACTGTTTTTT. Encoded protein: CASSFTGGEKLFF. Looking up the rest from reference TRBV11-3 and TRBJ1-4 gives the full variable domain: EAGVVQSPRYKIIEKKQPVAFWCNPISGHNTLYWYLQNLGQGPELLIRYENEEAVDDSQLPKDRFSAERLKGVDSTLKIQPAELGDSAVYLCASSFTGGEKLFFGSGTQLSVL.